The 13 T cell receptor beta chains given below trace back to one sample, sequenced in a study of STAT5B mutations in CD4+ large granular lymphocyte leukemia. Generated by immunoSEQ multiplex PCR, the TCRdb table keeps only in-frame clones and is missing some. Counted here are tens of thousands of clones, just under 75% occurring once; the ten biggest clones make up over 3%. Sequencing was done on a sample of CD4+ T cells from blood buffy coats. Every receptor here comes from a human donor in good health.

The chain carries TRBV25-1 and TRBJ2-1, with D possibly matching TRBD1 (5 bases). Germline loops: CDR1 MGHDK, CDR2 SYGVNS. Trimming cost V 3 bases and J 10 bases, with 13 bases left between them. The CDR3 is 13 amino acids. CDR3 bases: TGTGCCAGCAGTGACCCAGGGTACCTAGAGCAGTTCTTC. Translation gives CASSDPGYLEQFF. The entire variable domain, with the rest obtained from reference TRBV25-1 and TRBJ2-1, is as follows: EADIYQTPRYLVIGTGKKITLECSQTMGHDKMYWYQQDPGMELHLIHYSYGVNSTEKGDLSSESTVSRIRTEHFPLTLESARPSHTSQYLCASSDPGYLEQFFGPGTRLTVL.

CDR3 amino acids: CASSQGAQNIQYF. CDR3 DNA sequence: TGTGCCAGTAGCCAGGGGGCCCAAAACATTCAGTACTTC. The chain couples TRBV19 to TRBJ2-4; 8 nucleotides line up with TRBD1. The J segment lost 5 bases and the V segment lost 6 bases, leaving 3 bases of the junction unmatched. This CDR3 contains 13 residues. Germline lookup yields CDR1 LNHDA and CDR2 SQIVND (reference sequence).

The chain is built from TRBV21-1 and TRBJ2-7; the table's TRBD2 call for D was not verified on the DNA. TRBV21-1 is tagged as a pseudogene. This CDR3 has 18 amino acids. The CDR3 DNA reads as TGTGCCAGCAGCCCGGGACTAGCGGATCTTTCCGAGGCCTACGAGCAGTACTTC. Its translation: CASSPGLADLSEAYEQYF.

The rearrangement uses TRBV5-4 and TRBJ1-5; no definite D call. This CDR3 is 15 amino acids long. CDR1 is SGHNT, CDR2 YYREEE, per germline (reference sequence). V dropped 3 bases and J dropped 0 bases, with 10 bases sitting between them. The CDR3: CASSWGGNSNQPQHF. The CDR3 DNA follows: TGTGCCAGCAGCTGGGGAGGGAATAGCAATCAGCCCCAGCATTTT.

This chain uses TRBV2 with TRBJ1-2, with D unresolved. Trimming removed 5 bases from V and 6 bases from J, with 10 bases in between. Germline CDR1 is SNHLY and CDR2 is FYNNEI. The CDR3 sequence is 12 residues long. The CDR3 bases are TGTGCCAGCAGTAGGGCCAGTGATGGCTACACCTTC. It specifies CASSRASDGYTF.

This clone has just a few counts. This chain uses TRBV27 with TRBJ1-5; TRBD1 matches 7 bases. The CDR3 sequence is 15 residues long. Trimming removed 5 bases from V and 5 bases from J; junction bases left unmatched: 9. Germline CDR1 is MNHEY and CDR2 is SMNVEV (reference sequence). In DNA, the CDR3 is TGTGCCAGCAGTGTACAGGGGCACCTACATCAGCCCCAGCATTTT. It is translated as CASSVQGHLHQPQHF.

The V and J genes are TRBV5-1 and TRBJ2-1, with TRBD2 identical over 8 bases. The CDR3 runs 17 residues. Germline values: CDR1 SGHRS, CDR2 YFSETQ. V lost 4 bases and J lost 6; bases outside the gene matches: 15. CDR3 region: CASSKAPGAGGGNEQFF. DNA of the CDR3: TGCGCCAGCAGCAAAGCCCCGGGGGCGGGAGGAGGCAATGAGCAGTTCTTC.

In the case of this clone: No DNA is shown, since the ends of the CDR3 on it are uncertain; the CDR3 is the one TCRdb lists. The rearrangement joins TRBV1 to TRBJ2-3; the table names TRBD1, a call not compared with the DNA. TRBV1 is deemed a pseudogene. Inclusive of both ends, the CDR3 amounts to 19 amino acids. The CDR3 here is CTSSQTGEEDYTCTDTQYF.

The genes are TRBV7-6 and TRBJ2-2; 14 positions agree with TRBD2. CDR1 SGHVS and CDR2 FNYEAQ come from the germline V gene. Trimming at V came to 2 bases and at J to 0 bases, leaving 2 bases not matched to a gene. The CDR3 has 18 residues. The CDR3 is CASSLRLAGGANTGELFF. CDR3 DNA sequence: TGTGCCAGCAGCTTAAGACTAGCGGGAGGGGCGAACACCGGGGAGCTGTTTTTT.

V usage is TRBV4-2 and J usage is TRBJ1-1, with 8 nucleotides matching TRBD1. With 4 bases clipped from V and 1 base from J, the junction kept 2 bases outside the gene matches. Germline CDR1 reads LGHNA; CDR2 reads YNFKEQ. The CDR3 loop spans 14 amino acids. DNA for the CDR3: TGTGCCAGCAGCCCCGACAGGGGGAACACTGAAGCTTTCTTT. Amino acid sequence: CASSPDRGNTEAFF.

On this clone itself: One end of the junction varies from germline; a read error may be responsible. The genes are TRBV7-9 and TRBJ2-1; no reliable D call. Looked up from germline, CDR1 is SEHNR and CDR2 is FQNEAQ (reference sequence). The CDR3 totals 11 residues. This chain's CDR3 is CASSVRDTAVF. The CDR3 DNA reads as TGTGCCAGCAGCGTACGAGATACGGCGGTCTTC.

The chain couples TRBV19 to TRBJ2-3; 12 bases map to TRBD2. Germline values: CDR1 LNHDA, CDR2 SQIVND (reference sequence). The CDR3 loop spans 15 amino acids. The V gene end was trimmed by 7 bases and the J gene end by 4 bases; junction bases not matched to a gene: 6. CDR3 sequence: CASKLLAGGADTQYF. The CDR3 DNA reads as TGTGCCAGTAAACTTCTAGCGGGAGGGGCAGATACGCAGTATTTT. Variable domain in full (rest from reference TRBV19 and TRBJ2-3): DGGITQSPKYLFRKEGQNVTLSCEQNLNHDAMYWYRQDPGQGLRLIYYSQIVNDFQKGDIAEGYSVSREKKESFPLTVTSAQKNPTAFYLCASKLLAGGADTQYFGPGTRLTVL.

The chain carries TRBV25-1 and TRBJ2-5, with 7 bases that match TRBD1. V lost 3 bases and J lost 5; bases outside the gene matches: 9. CDR3 length equals 15 residues. CDR1 and CDR2 (germline): MGHDK, SYGVNS. The chain's CDR3 is CASSDPKGGGETQYF. For the CDR3, the DNA is TGTGCCAGCAGTGACCCCAAAGGGGGCGGTGAGACCCAGTACTTC.